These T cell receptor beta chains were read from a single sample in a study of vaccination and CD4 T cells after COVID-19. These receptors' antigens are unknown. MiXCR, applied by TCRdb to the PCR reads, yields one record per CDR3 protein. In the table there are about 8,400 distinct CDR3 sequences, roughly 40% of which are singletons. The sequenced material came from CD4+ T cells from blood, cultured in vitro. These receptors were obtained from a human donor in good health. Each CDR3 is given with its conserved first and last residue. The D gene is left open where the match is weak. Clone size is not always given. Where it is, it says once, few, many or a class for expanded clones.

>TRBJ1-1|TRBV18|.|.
CASSRDGNTEAFF
TGTGCCAGCTCACGGGACGGGAACACTGAAGCTTTCTTT
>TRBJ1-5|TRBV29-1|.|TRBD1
CSVGGQQGGPQHF
TGCAGCGTTGGGGGACAGCAAGGTGGGCCCCAGCATTTT
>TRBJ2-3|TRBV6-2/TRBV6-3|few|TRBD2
CASSGAGEDTQYF
TGTGCCAGCAGTGGGGCGGGAGAAGATACGCAGTATTTT
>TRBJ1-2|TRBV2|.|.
CASSFSIEYGYTF
TGTGCCAGCAGTTTCTCTATAGAATATGGCTACACCTTC
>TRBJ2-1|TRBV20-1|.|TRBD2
CSARDQVGKTSGSYNEQFF
TGCAGTGCTAGAGATCAGGTTGGGAAGACTAGCGGGTCCTACAATGAGCAGTTCTTC
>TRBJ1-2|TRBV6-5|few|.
CASSYSSIAGYTF
TGTGCCAGCAGTTACTCCTCGATCGCGGGCTACACCTTC
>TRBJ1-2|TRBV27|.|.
CASSLTGASNYGYTF
TGTGCCAGCAGTTTAACAGGTGCCTCTAACTATGGCTACACCTTC
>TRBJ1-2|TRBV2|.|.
CASSEALGGYGYTF
TGTGCCAGCAGTGAAGCGCTCGGGGGCTATGGCTACACCTTC
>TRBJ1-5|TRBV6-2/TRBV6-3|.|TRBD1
CASSYLAGTGFTRNQPQHF
TGTGCCAGCAGTTACCTAGCCGGGACAGGGTTTACTCGGAATCAGCCCCAGCATTTT
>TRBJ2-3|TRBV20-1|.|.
CSAKVGPTDTQYF
TGCAGTGCCAAGGTGGGACCCACAGATACGCAGTATTTT
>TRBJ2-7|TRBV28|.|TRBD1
CASSSRTGKSYEQYF
TGTGCCAGCAGTTCCCGGACAGGGAAATCCTACGAGCAGTACTTC